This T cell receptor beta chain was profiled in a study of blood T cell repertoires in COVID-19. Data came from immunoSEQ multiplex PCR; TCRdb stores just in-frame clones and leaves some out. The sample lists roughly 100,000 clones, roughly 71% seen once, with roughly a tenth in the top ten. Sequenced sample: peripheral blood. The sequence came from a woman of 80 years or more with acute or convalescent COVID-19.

The CDR3 region is CASSPRQGRVETQYF. CDR3 nucleotide sequence: TGTGCCAGCTCACCACGACAGGGGAGGGTCGAGACCCAGTACTTC. The rearrangement uses TRBV18 and TRBJ2-5, with D possibly TRBD1 on 8 matching bases. The CDR3 contains 15 residues. Trimming cost V 1 base and J 5 bases, with 14 bases left between them. Germline V gene lookup returns CDR1 KGHSH and CDR2 LQKENI.